This T cell receptor beta chain was identified in a study of T cell responses to AZD1222 COVID-19 vaccine. Study overall: Both about-4-week and about-12-week second-dose recipients were combined.

Profiled with immunoSEQ multiplex PCR; TCRdb holds only in-frame clones, not every one. This sample carries 150,000 or so clones, 75% to 95% of them seen once, and the ten largest clones take approximately 1.5%. Trimming stripped 1 base from V and 0 bases from J, with 18 bases between. The CDR3 covers 18 residues. The V gene's germline CDR1 is LGHNA and CDR2 YNFKEQ. This clone has more than one count but fewer than ten. Sequenced here: peripheral blood, sampled on day 0 of AZD1222 vaccination. The receptor was isolated from an adult in good health. The genes are TRBV4-2 and TRBJ1-2; unclear D gene. For the CDR3, the DNA is TGTGCCAGCAGCCAAGGCGATCAGAGGTCGAAAACTAACTATGGCTACACCTTC. Translating it yields CASSQGDQRSKTNYGYTF.